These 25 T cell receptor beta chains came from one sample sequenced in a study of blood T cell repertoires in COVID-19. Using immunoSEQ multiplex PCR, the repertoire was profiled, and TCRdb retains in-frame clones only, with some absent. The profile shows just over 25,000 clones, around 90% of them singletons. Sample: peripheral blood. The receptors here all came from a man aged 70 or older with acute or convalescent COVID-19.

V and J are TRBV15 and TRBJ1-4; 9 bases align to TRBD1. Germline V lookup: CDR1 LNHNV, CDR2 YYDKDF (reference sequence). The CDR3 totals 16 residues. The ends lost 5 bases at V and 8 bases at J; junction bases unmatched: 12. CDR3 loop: CATSVPRRDRGEKLFF. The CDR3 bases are TGTGCCACCAGCGTCCCCCGTAGAGACAGGGGGGAAAAACTGTTTTTT.

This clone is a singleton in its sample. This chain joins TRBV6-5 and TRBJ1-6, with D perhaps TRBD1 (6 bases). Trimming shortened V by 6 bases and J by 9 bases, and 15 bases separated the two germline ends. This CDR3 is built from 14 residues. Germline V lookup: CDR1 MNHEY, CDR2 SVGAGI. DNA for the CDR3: TGTGCCAGCAGAGACATCAGGGGTTTTTCACCCCTCCACTTT. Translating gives CASRDIRGFSPLHF.

DNA for the CDR3: TGTGCCAGCAGCCTGACTAGCGGGAGGGCGGCCGGTGGAGATACGCAGTATTTT. Translating gives CASSLTSGRAAGGDTQYF. The chain links TRBV2 to TRBJ2-3; 14 bases are a match to TRBD2. Germline V gene lookup returns CDR1 SNHLY and CDR2 FYNNEI. The CDR3 contains 18 residues. Trimming took 6 bases from V and 5 from J; bases not matched to a gene: 13.

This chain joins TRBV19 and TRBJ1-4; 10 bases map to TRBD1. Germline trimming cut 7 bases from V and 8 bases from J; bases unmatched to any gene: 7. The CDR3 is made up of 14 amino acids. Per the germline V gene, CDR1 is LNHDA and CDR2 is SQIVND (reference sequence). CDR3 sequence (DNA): TGTGCCAGTAAAAAGGACAGGGGGAAGGAAAAACTGTTTTTT. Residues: CASKKDRGKEKLFF.

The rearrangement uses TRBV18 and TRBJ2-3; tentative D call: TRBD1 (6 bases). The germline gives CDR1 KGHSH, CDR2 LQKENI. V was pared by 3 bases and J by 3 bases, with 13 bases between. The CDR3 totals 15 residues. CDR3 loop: CASSPVSQGTDTQYF. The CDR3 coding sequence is TGTGCCAGCTCACCTGTCTCACAGGGAACAGATACGCAGTATTTT.

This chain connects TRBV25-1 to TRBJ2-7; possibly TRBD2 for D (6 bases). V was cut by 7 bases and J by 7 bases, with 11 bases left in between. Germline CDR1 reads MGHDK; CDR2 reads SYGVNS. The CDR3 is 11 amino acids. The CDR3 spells CASTGGIEQYF. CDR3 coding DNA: TGTGCCAGCACTGGGGGGATTGAGCAGTACTTC.

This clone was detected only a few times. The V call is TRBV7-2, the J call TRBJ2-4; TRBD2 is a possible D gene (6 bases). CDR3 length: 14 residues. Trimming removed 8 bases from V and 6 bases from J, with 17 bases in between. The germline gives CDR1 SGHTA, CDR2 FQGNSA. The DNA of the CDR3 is TGTGCCAGCGGAGGCGGGGATGACGGAAACATTCAGTACTTC. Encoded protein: CASGGGDDGNIQYF.

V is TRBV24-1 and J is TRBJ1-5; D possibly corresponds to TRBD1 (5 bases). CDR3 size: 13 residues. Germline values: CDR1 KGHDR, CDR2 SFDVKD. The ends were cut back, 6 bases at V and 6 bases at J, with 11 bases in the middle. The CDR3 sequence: CATSRGVGQPQHF. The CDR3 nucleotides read TGTGCCACCAGTCGGGGGGTAGGTCAGCCCCAGCATTTT.

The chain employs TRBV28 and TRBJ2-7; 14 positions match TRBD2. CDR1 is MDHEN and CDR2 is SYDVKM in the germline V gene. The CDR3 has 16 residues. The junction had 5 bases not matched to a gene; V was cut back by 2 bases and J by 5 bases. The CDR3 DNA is TGTGCCAGCAGTTTAGTCGGACTAGCGGGAGGCAACGAGCAGTACTTC. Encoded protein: CASSLVGLAGGNEQYF.

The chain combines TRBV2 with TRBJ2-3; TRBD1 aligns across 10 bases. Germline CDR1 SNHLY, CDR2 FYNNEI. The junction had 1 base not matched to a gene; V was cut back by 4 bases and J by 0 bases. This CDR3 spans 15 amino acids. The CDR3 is CASSGGQGSTDTQYF. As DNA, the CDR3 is TGTGCCAGCAGTGGGGGACAGGGGAGCACAGATACGCAGTATTTT.

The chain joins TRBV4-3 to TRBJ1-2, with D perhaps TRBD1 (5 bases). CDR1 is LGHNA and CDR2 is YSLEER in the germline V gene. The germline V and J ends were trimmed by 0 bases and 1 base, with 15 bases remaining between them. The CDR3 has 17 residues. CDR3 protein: CASSQDGGDPSNYGYTF. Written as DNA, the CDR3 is TGCGCCAGCAGCCAAGATGGGGGGGACCCGAGTAACTATGGCTACACCTTC.

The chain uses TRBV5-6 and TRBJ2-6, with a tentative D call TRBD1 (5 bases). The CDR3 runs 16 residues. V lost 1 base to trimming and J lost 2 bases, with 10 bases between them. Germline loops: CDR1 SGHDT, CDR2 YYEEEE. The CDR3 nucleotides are TGTGCCAGCAGCTTGTCAGGGTGGGCTGGGGCCAACGTCCTGACTTTC. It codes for CASSLSGWAGANVLTF. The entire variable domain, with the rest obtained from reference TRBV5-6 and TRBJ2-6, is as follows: DAGVTQSPTHLIKTRGQQVTLRCSPKSGHDTVSWYQQALGQGPQFIFQYYEEEERQRGNFPDRFSGHQFPNYSSELNVNALLLGDSALYLCASSLSGWAGANVLTFGAGSRLTVL.

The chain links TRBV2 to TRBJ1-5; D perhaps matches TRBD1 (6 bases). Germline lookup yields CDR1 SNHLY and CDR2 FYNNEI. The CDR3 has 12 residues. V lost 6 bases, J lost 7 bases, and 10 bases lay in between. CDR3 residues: CASRQGIQPQHF. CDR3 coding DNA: TGTGCCAGCAGACAGGGTATCCAGCCCCAGCATTTT.

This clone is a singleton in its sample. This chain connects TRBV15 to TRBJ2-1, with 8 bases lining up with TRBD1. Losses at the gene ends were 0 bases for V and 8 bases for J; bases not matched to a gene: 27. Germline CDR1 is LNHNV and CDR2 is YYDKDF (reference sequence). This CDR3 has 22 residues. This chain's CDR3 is CATSRDILGETGVLLTQHEQFF. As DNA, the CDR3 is TGTGCCACCAGCAGAGATATTCTAGGAGAGACAGGGGTTTTACTAACTCAGCATGAGCAGTTCTTC.

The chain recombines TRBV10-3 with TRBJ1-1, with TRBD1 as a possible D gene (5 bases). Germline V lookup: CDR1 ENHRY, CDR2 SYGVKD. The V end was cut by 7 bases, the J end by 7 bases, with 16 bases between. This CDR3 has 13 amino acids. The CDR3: CAINPGGANEAFF. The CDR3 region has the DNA TGTGCCATCAACCCAGGCGGGGCGAATGAAGCTTTCTTT.

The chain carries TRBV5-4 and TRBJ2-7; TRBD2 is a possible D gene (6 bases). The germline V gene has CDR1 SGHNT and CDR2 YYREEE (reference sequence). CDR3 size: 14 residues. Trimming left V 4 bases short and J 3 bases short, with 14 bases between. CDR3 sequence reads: CASSIDAGGYEQYF. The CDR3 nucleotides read TGTGCCAGCAGCATAGATGCCGGGGGCTACGAGCAGTACTTC.

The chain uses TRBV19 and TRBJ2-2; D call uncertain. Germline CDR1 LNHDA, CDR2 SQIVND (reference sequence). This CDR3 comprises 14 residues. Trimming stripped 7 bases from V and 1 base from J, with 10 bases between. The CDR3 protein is CASTLGRNTGELFF. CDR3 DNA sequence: TGTGCCAGTACCCTCGGTCGGAACACCGGGGAGCTGTTTTTT.

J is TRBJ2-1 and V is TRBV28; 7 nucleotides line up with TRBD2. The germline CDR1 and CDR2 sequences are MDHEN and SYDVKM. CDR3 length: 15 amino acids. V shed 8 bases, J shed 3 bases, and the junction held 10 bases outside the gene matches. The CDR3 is CASPPREADYNEQFF. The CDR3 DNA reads TGTGCCAGCCCCCCCCGGGAGGCGGACTACAATGAGCAGTTCTTC.

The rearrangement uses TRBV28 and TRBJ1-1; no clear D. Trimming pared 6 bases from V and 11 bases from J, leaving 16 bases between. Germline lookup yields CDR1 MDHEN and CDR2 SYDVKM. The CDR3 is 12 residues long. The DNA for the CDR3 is TGTGCCAGCAGCACCCTCGTGGCATGGGCTTTCTTT. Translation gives CASSTLVAWAFF.

The CDR3 loop reads CASSDSQGWANEKLFF. DNA of the CDR3: TGTGCCAGCAGTGATTCCCAGGGGTGGGCTAATGAAAAACTGTTTTTT. This rearrangement joins TRBV2 to TRBJ1-4; maybe TRBD1 (6 bases). The V gene's germline CDR1 is SNHLY and CDR2 FYNNEI. The length of the CDR3 is 16 residues. Trimming removed 3 bases at V and 3 bases at J, with 14 bases between.

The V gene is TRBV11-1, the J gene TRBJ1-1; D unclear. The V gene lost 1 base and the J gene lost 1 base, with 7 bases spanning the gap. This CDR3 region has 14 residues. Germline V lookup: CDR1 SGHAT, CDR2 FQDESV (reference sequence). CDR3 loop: CASSLGRQNTEAFF. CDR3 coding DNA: TGTGCCAGCAGCTTAGGGCGACAGAACACTGAAGCTTTCTTT.

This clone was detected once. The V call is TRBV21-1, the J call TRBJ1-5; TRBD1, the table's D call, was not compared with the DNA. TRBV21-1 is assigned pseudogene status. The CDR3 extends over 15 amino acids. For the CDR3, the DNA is TGTGCCAGCAGCAATGGACAGATAGTCAATCAGCCCCAGCATTTT. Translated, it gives CASSNGQIVNQPQHF.

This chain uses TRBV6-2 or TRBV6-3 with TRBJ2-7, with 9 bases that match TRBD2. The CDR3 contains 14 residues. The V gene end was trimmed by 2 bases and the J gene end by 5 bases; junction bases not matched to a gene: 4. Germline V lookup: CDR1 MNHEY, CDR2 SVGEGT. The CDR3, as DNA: TGTGCCAGCAGTTACAGGCGGGAGGGCCACGAGCAGTACTTC. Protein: CASSYRREGHEQYF.

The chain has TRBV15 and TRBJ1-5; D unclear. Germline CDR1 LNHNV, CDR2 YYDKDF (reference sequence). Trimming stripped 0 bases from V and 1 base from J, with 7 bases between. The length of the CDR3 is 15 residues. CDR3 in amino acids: CATSRDRVSNQPQHF. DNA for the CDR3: TGTGCCACCAGCAGAGATCGGGTGAGCAATCAGCCCCAGCATTTT.

CDR3 sequence: CASSLVGTAYNEQFF. The CDR3 DNA is TGTGCCAGCAGCTTAGTTGGGACAGCCTACAATGAGCAGTTCTTC. The chain carries TRBV7-9 and TRBJ2-1; 7 nucleotides agree with TRBD1. The CDR3 totals 15 residues. CDR1 and CDR2 (germline): SEHNR, FQNEAQ (reference sequence). Unmatched junction bases numbered 2, after V lost 1 base and J lost 2 bases.